Listed below are T cell receptor beta chains from one sample, sequenced in a study of cytomegalovirus exposure and HLA in healthy donors. Using immunoSEQ multiplex PCR, the repertoire was profiled, and TCRdb retains in-frame clones only, with some absent. The sample holds 150,000 to 200,000 clones; roughly 81% are singletons and the top ten take 1% to 1.5%. Sequenced: PBMCs. The receptor set was obtained from a woman aged 25 to 39 in good health and CMV-seronegative. The CDR3 runs from the conserved cysteine through the conserved F or W. Each record gives: V gene, clone size, D gene, J gene, CDR3 DNA, CDR3 protein. A D gene is named only where the DNA matches it firmly. Not all rows give a size; the values are once, few, many and, for expanded clones, a class.

TRBV5-1	-	TRBD2	TRBJ2-7	TGCGCCAGCAGCCGGAAGGTAGCGGGACAATACGAGCAGTACTTC	CASSRKVAGQYEQYF
TRBV5-6	-	TRBD1	TRBJ1-2	TGTGCCAGCAGCTTGAGGCCCACAGGGGCTGACTATGGCTACACCTTC	CASSLRPTGADYGYTF
TRBV14	-	TRBD1	TRBJ1-2	TGTGCCAGCAGCCCACAGGGGGCGCAGGGCTACACCTTC	CASSPQGAQGYTF
TRBV30	-	TRBD2	TRBJ2-3	TGTGCCTGGAGTACTAGCGGGATCCCAGATACGCAGTATTTT	CAWSTSGIPDTQYF
TRBV6-5	-	-	TRBJ2-3	TGTGCCAGCAGTTACACAGGGACAAATACGCAGTATTTT	CASSYTGTNTQYF
TRBV28	-	TRBD2	TRBJ2-2	TGTGCCAGCAGCGGGACTAGCGATGGGATAGGGGAGCTGTTTTTT	CASSGTSDGIGELFF
TRBV5-1	once	-	TRBJ2-4	TGCGCCAGCAGCACAGGATATCGCGGCATTCAGTACTTC	CASSTGYRGIQYF
TRBV5-5	once	-	TRBJ1-2	TGTGCCAGCGGCGGGGGCAGGGATCCTAACTATGGCTACACCTTC	CASGGGRDPNYGYTF
TRBV28	-	TRBD1	TRBJ1-6	TGTGCCAGCAGTTATTGGACAGGGGCTATTAACTCACCCCTCCACTTT	CASSYWTGAINSPLHF
TRBV2	-	TRBD1	TRBJ1-2	TGTGCCAGCACAGGGGGCAACGGCTACACCTTC	CASTGGNGYTF
TRBV25-1	few	-	TRBJ1-5	TGTGCCAGCAAGGGAGGTTGGACTCAGCCCCAGCATTTT	CASKGGWTQPQHF
TRBV5-1	-	-	TRBJ2-1	TGCGCCAGCAGCTTGGTGGCAGGGTTCTACAATGAGCAGTTCTTC	CASSLVAGFYNEQFF
TRBV7-9	-	-	TRBJ2-7	TGTGCCAGCAGCTTAGTGGGGGAAGCCAGGGGCTACGAGCAGTACTTC	CASSLVGEARGYEQYF
TRBV4-1	few	TRBD2	TRBJ2-5	TGCGCCAGCAGCCCCCCGGCGGGGGAAGAGACCCAGTACTTC	CASSPPAGEETQYF
TRBV6-1	-	TRBD1	TRBJ2-7	TGTGCCAGCAGTTATACAGGGGCTTACGAGCAGTACTTC	CASSYTGAYEQYF
TRBV19	-	TRBD2	TRBJ2-1	TGTGCCACGGAGCGGGAGTGGAAAGGGGAGCAGTTCTTC	CATEREWKGEQFF
TRBV7-2	-	-	TRBJ2-7	TGTGCCAGCCTTCCGGTACAGGGCCCATACGAGCAGTACTTC	CASLPVQGPYEQYF
TRBV10-3	-	TRBD2	TRBJ2-1	TGTGCCATCAGTGGGGGACTAGCGGCTTCCTACAATGAGCAGTTCTTC	CAISGGLAASYNEQFF
TRBV6-1	once	-	TRBJ2-1	TGTGCCAGCTTCGAAGGGGGAATCGTTAGGGAGCAGTTCTTC	CASFEGGIVREQFF
TRBV5-1	-	TRBD1	TRBJ2-7	TGCGCCAGCAGCTTCGGGGACAGAACCTACGAGCAGTACTTC	CASSFGDRTYEQYF
TRBV5-1	-	TRBD2	TRBJ2-7	TGCGCCAGCAGCGGCGGGAGTGGCTACGAGCAGTACTTC	CASSGGSGYEQYF
TRBV15	once	-	TRBJ1-5	TGTGCCACCAGCAGAGTTGTCGGCCAGGGGAATCAGCCCCAGCATTTT	CATSRVVGQGNQPQHF
TRBV19	-	TRBD1	TRBJ2-7	TGTGCCAGTAGTACCGGGACAGGGGGCTACGAGCAGTACTTC	CASSTGTGGYEQYF
TRBV27	-	TRBD1	TRBJ1-1	TGTGCCAGCTGGACAGGGGGCCACACTGAAGCTTTCTTT	CASWTGGHTEAFF
TRBV9	-	TRBD2	TRBJ2-1	TGTGCCAGCAGCGCGGACGGGAGGCCCTACAATGAGCAGTTCTTC	CASSADGRPYNEQFF
TRBV4-1	-	-	TRBJ1-4	TGCGCCAGCAGCCAAGAAGCTCAGGTAATCGAAAAACTGTTTTTT	CASSQEAQVIEKLFF
TRBV10-2	once	-	TRBJ2-2	TGCGCCAGCAGCCCACCGAAGGACACATACACCGGGGAGCTGTTTTTT	CASSPPKDTYTGELFF
TRBV7-8	-	TRBD2	TRBJ2-1	TGTGCCAGCAGCCCAGAGCGGGGGGTCCCGAGCTCCTACAATGAGCAGTTCTTC	CASSPERGVPSSYNEQFF
TRBV5-5	-	-	TRBJ2-7	TGTGCCAGCAGCATCCCTGGCGGCGAGCAGTACTTC	CASSIPGGEQYF
TRBV10-3	-	TRBD2	TRBJ2-1	TGTGCCATCAGTTGGACTAGCGGGACCGGCAATGAGCAGTTCTTC	CAISWTSGTGNEQFF
TRBV4-1	few	-	TRBJ2-2	TGCGCCAGCAGCCCGTCAGGTTCGAACACCGGGGAGCTGTTTTTT	CASSPSGSNTGELFF
TRBV7-2	-	-	TRBJ2-7	TGTGCCAGCAGCTTAAATTTCCGGGGGGCCGAGCAGTACTTC	CASSLNFRGAEQYF
TRBV5-1	-	-	TRBJ2-5	TGCGCCAGCAGCTTGGGACCAGCTAGGGAGCGGGAGACCCAGTACTTC	CASSLGPARERETQYF
TRBV4-2	-	TRBD2	TRBJ2-3	TGTGCCAGCAGCCAAGATCGTATGGCTAGCGGGGGCGCAGATACGCAGTATTTT	CASSQDRMASGGADTQYF
TRBV6-5	once	TRBD1	TRBJ1-1	TGTGCCAGCAGAGGACAGGGGGGCATGAACACTGAAGCTTTCTTT	CASRGQGGMNTEAFF
TRBV7-9	-	-	TRBJ1-5	TGTGCCAGCAGCTTAGGAGGGTTGGGCAATCAGCCCCAGCATTTT	CASSLGGLGNQPQHF
TRBV4-2	-	TRBD2	TRBJ2-5	TGTGCCAGCAGCCACACGACTAGCGGTCAAGAGACCCAGTACTTC	CASSHTTSGQETQYF
TRBV6-6	-	-	TRBJ2-1	TGTGCCAGCAGTCCCCGGAATGAGCAGTTCTTC	CASSPRNEQFF
TRBV6-1	-	TRBD2	TRBJ2-2	TGTGCCAGCAGCCCTGCTAGCGGGAGGGCCGGGGAGCTGTTTTTT	CASSPASGRAGELFF
TRBV6-5	-	-	TRBJ1-2	TGTGCCAGCAGTATGGACAGTCGCTATGGCTACACCTTC	CASSMDSRYGYTF
TRBV5-1	-	TRBD1	TRBJ2-7	TGCGCCAGCAGCTTACCCGGGACAGCTTACGAGCAGTACTTC	CASSLPGTAYEQYF
TRBV28	once	-	TRBJ2-1	TGTGCCAGCAGTTTGCAGGGCTATGAGCAGTTCTTC	CASSLQGYEQFF
TRBV6-5	-	-	TRBJ1-2	TGTGCCAGCAGTGAACACAGAGCTGACTATGGCTACACCTTC	CASSEHRADYGYTF
TRBV6-6	-	TRBD1	TRBJ2-3	TGTGCCAGCAGCCGACAGGGGACTTCCACAGATACGCAGTATTTT	CASSRQGTSTDTQYF
TRBV2	-	-	TRBJ1-4	TGTGCCAGCAGTCTGGTGTTGGAGAATGAAAAACTGTTTTTT	CASSLVLENEKLFF
TRBV4-1	-	TRBD2	TRBJ2-7	TGCGCCAGCAGCCGTAGCGGGAGGGCCCACGAGCAGTACTTC	CASSRSGRAHEQYF
TRBV29-1	-	TRBD2	TRBJ2-5	TGCAGCCTACGGGGGGGGCCAGGGGAGACCCAGTACTTC	CSLRGGPGETQYF
TRBV7-9	-	-	TRBJ1-5	TGTGCCAGCAGCCACGTTCCAGGCGATCAATATAGCAATCAGCCCCAGCATTTT	CASSHVPGDQYSNQPQHF
TRBV9	-	-	TRBJ2-3	TGTGCCAGCAGCAGACTTGGTGGACTTAGTACAGATACGCAGTATTTT	CASSRLGGLSTDTQYF
TRBV14	-	TRBD2	TRBJ2-2	TGTGCCAGCAGCGCACGACTAGCGGGAACCGGGGAGCTGTTTTTT	CASSARLAGTGELFF
TRBV29-1	-	-	TRBJ2-1	TGCAGCGTTGGGGAGTTAGCCTACAATGAGCAGTTCTTC	CSVGELAYNEQFF
TRBV5-1	-	-	TRBJ1-1	TGCGCCAGCAGCTTGGGTCGGGACACTGAAGCTTTCTTT	CASSLGRDTEAFF
TRBV7-3	once	-	TRBJ2-3	TGTGCCAGCAGCTCCCTGGGGGCGGGCCTCAAGGATACGCAGTATTTT	CASSSLGAGLKDTQYF
TRBV6-5	-	-	TRBJ1-1	TGTGCCAGCAGTTACGGAGAAAACACTGAAGCTTTCTTT	CASSYGENTEAFF
TRBV5-4	-	-	TRBJ2-7	TGTGCCAGCAGCCCAAAACAGGGCTACGAGCAGTACTTC	CASSPKQGYEQYF
TRBV5-4	-	TRBD1	TRBJ1-2	TGTGCCAGCAGCCAGACAGGGGAATATGGCTACACCTTC	CASSQTGEYGYTF
TRBV5-6	-	-	TRBJ2-7	TGTGCCAGCAGCTTACGCAGGGCCCACGAGCAGTACTTC	CASSLRRAHEQYF
TRBV2	many	TRBD2	TRBJ2-5	TGTGCCGGCCGGGGTAGCGGGAAGGAGACCCAGTACTTC	CAGRGSGKETQYF
TRBV5-1	-	TRBD2	TRBJ2-7	TGCGCCAGCAGCTTGGTACTAGCGGGAGGCCCCTACGAGCAGTACTTC	CASSLVLAGGPYEQYF
TRBV7-2	once	-	TRBJ1-6	TGTGCCAGCAGCTTTCGGACAAGGGGAAATTCACCCCTCCACTTT	CASSFRTRGNSPLHF